The present TCR beta chain was sequenced within a study of naive CD8 T cells in extremely preterm neonates. The study, taken as a whole, reports: Shared CDR3 nucleotide sequences: preterm around 3%, term 0.3% to 0.5%, children 0.025% to 0.035%, adults roughly 0.0095%. Compared with older groups, preterm CDR3s were shorter, with fewer N additions and less trimming.

The count of this clone is one. Its antigen is undetermined. Elective cesarean births at 37-41 weeks, without labor or membrane rupture, supplied the cord blood. Live Annexin V-negative naive CD3+CD8+CD45RA+CCR7+ T cells were sorted. Using immunoSEQ multiplex PCR, the repertoire was profiled, and TCRdb retains in-frame clones only, with some absent. Of fewer than 7,000 clones in the sample, around 98% are singletons; the top ten hold around 0.37%. Unmatched junction bases numbered 3, after V lost 0 bases and J lost 4 bases. The CDR3 is 14 amino acids. Germline assignment: CDR1 GTSNPN and CDR2 SVGIG (reference sequence).

This TCR derives from a newborn in good health. The rearrangement uses TRBV30 and TRBJ1-2; 9 bases line up with TRBD1. The sample consisted of naive CD8+ T cells from cord blood. The CDR3 sequence is CAWSVQGAFYGYTF. As DNA, the CDR3 is TGTGCCTGGAGTGTACAGGGGGCATTCTATGGCTACACCTTC.